The 30 T cell receptor beta chains in this list originate from one sample, sequenced in a study of OX40 agonist ivuxolimab in advanced cancers. Libraries were prepared by immunoSEQ multiplex PCR; TCRdb keeps only in-frame clonotypes and omits some of them. The sample records tens of thousands of clones, roughly 80% being singletons. Source: CD4+ or CD8+ T cells sorted from blood, taken in a trial of the OX40 agonist ivuxolimab. The source of these receptors is an adult with an advanced solid tumor such as melanoma, head and neck, liver or kidney cancer.

The V call is TRBV4-1, the J call TRBJ2-3, with 7 bases identical to TRBD2. CDR3 size: 16 residues. From germline, CDR1 is MGHRA and CDR2 YSYEKL. J gave up 2 bases and V 1 base, and 6 bases lay outside the gene matches. In nucleotides, the CDR3 is TGCGCCAGCAGCCAAGGGGTGGGAGGGATCACAGATACGCAGTATTTT. It yields the protein CASSQGVGGITDTQYF.

There are a few counts of this clone. V usage is TRBV7-2 and J usage is TRBJ2-1; TRBD2 agrees at 8 bases. CDR3 length: 16 residues. V dropped 8 bases and J dropped 6; count of bases not matched to a gene: 15. Germline-derived CDR1 and CDR2 are SGHTA and FQGNSA. CDR3: CASRGGWRGAGNEQFF. The CDR3 coding sequence is TGTGCCAGCCGAGGGGGTTGGCGGGGGGCAGGCAATGAGCAGTTCTTC.

This chain joins TRBV7-6 and TRBJ2-3; TRBD2 matches at 12 bases. This CDR3 is built from 19 residues. V gave up 1 base and J gave up 1 base; unmatched junction bases: 9. CDR1 and CDR2 from the germline V gene are SGHVS and FNYEAQ. CDR3: CASSLVSSGGAWGTDTQYF. CDR3 nucleotide sequence: TGTGCCAGCAGCTTAGTGTCTAGCGGGGGGGCCTGGGGCACAGATACGCAGTATTTT. Together with reference TRBV7-6 and TRBJ2-3, the CDR3 gives the full variable domain: GAGVSQSPRYKVTKRGQDVALRCDPISGHVSLYWYRQALGQGPEFLTYFNYEAQQDKSGLPNDRFSAERPEGSISTLTIQRTEQRDSAMYRCASSLVSSGGAWGTDTQYFGPGTRLTVL.

The CDR3 is CSGRIAGVSDTQYF. CDR3 nucleotides: TGCAGCGGACGAATAGCGGGAGTTTCAGATACGCAGTATTTT. This sequence joins TRBV29-1 and TRBJ2-3, with TRBD2 identical over 9 bases. This CDR3 spans 14 amino acids. Germline V CDR1 and CDR2: SQVTM, ANQGSEA. V gave up 7 bases and J gave up 4 bases; unmatched junction bases: 9.

This chain links TRBV19 with TRBJ2-7; either TRBD1 or TRBD2 may fit D (5 bases each). Trimming cost V 8 bases and J 0 bases, with 8 bases left between them. The CDR3 loop spans 12 amino acids. Germline CDR1 LNHDA, CDR2 SQIVND (reference sequence). In DNA, the CDR3 is TGTGCCAGTGGGGCGGGCTCCTACGAGCAGTACTTC. Its translation: CASGAGSYEQYF.

The chain carries TRBV6-5 and TRBJ2-7; no firm D call. V was pared by 5 bases and J by 6 bases, with 14 bases between. From germline, CDR1 is MNHEY and CDR2 SVGAGI. This CDR3 region has 13 residues. CDR3 protein: CASSERTSLEQYF. CDR3 bases: TGTGCCAGCAGTGAACGGACCTCCCTCGAGCAGTACTTC.

The rearrangement joins TRBV7-4 to TRBJ2-7; 7 bases agree with TRBD1. CDR1 and CDR2 (germline): SGHVT, SQSDAQ. The CDR3 consists of 14 residues. V shed 2 bases and J 3 bases; nucleotides not matched to a gene: 4. The CDR3 reads CASSLRSGGYEQYV. For the CDR3, the DNA is TGTGCCAGCAGCTTAAGATCAGGGGGCTACGAGCAGTACGTC.

The J gene is TRBJ2-5, the V gene TRBV7-7; D unclear. The germline CDR1 and CDR2 sequences are SSHAT and FNYEAQ (reference sequence). V lost 4 bases to trimming and J lost 2 bases, with 8 bases between them. CDR3 length: 13 residues. In DNA, the CDR3 is TGTGCCAGCAGCTCGGCCCAGCAAGAGACCCAGTACTTC. Encoded protein: CASSSAQQETQYF.

The V and J genes are TRBV11-3 and TRBJ2-1; either TRBD1 or TRBD2 may fit D (5 bases each). The CDR3 spans 14 residues. The germline V gene encodes CDR1 SGHNT and CDR2 YENEEA. Trimming removed 5 bases from V and 2 bases from J, with 10 bases in between. This CDR3 reads CASSRGLTYNEQFF. CDR3 DNA: TGTGCCAGCAGCCGGGGCCTTACCTACAATGAGCAGTTCTTC.

The chain links TRBV30 to TRBJ1-1; weak D call: TRBD1 (6 bases). V lost 4 bases and J 1 base, leaving 22 bases between the germline ends. This CDR3 has 17 residues. CDR1 and CDR2 (germline): GTSNPN, SVGIG (reference sequence). DNA of the CDR3: TGTGCCTGGAACCGGCCTCACTTCGGACAGCAGAACACTGAAGCTTTCTTT. It codes for CAWNRPHFGQQNTEAFF.

V is TRBV6-1 and J is TRBJ1-5; D gene unclear. Germline-derived CDR1 and CDR2 are MNHNS and SASEGT. This CDR3 has 13 amino acids. Trimming shortened V by 4 bases and J by 2 bases, and 6 bases separated the two germline ends. DNA for the CDR3: TGTGCCAGCAGTGGGGTAGGCAATCAGCCCCAGCATTTT. It specifies CASSGVGNQPQHF.

The V and J genes are TRBV5-5 and TRBJ2-3; D uncertain. The CDR3 contains 15 residues. V was clipped by 1 base and J by 0 bases, with 9 bases between them. Germline V gene data show CDR1 as SGHKS and CDR2 as YYEKEE (reference sequence). The CDR3 reads CASSLRATSTDTQYF. CDR3 nucleotides: TGTGCCAGCAGCTTGCGGGCGACTAGCACAGATACGCAGTATTTT.

The chain employs TRBV19 and TRBJ2-7; possibly TRBD1 for D (6 bases). Germline values: CDR1 LNHDA, CDR2 SQIVND (reference sequence). This CDR3 comprises 14 residues. V lost 6 bases to trimming and J lost 7 bases, with 19 bases between them. The CDR3 bases are TGTGCCAGTAGCACACGGGACATGGTACGGGAGCAGTACTTC. It yields the protein CASSTRDMVREQYF.

The rearrangement links TRBV6-1 to TRBJ1-2; 7 bases are shared with TRBD1. This CDR3 is 15 amino acids long. Unmatched junction bases numbered 12, after V lost 7 bases and J lost 4 bases. From germline, CDR1 is MNHNS and CDR2 SASEGT. The DNA of the CDR3 is TGTGCCAGCACTCTGGGGGAGGGGGCGTTCTATGGCTACACCTTC. Translating gives CASTLGEGAFYGYTF.

CDR3 region: CASSLGISGMTDTQYF. The CDR3 region has the DNA TGCGCCAGCAGCTTGGGGATTAGCGGGATGACAGATACGCAGTATTTT. The chain couples TRBV5-1 to TRBJ2-3, with TRBD2 identical over 8 bases. There are 16 residues in the CDR3. Germline V gene sequence: CDR1 SGHRS, CDR2 YFSETQ. The junction had 6 bases not matched to a gene; V was cut back by 0 bases and J by 3 bases.

V is TRBV7-3 and J is TRBJ2-1; TRBD2 matches 13 bases. Germline V gives CDR1 SGHTA, CDR2 FQGTGA. The CDR3 is made up of 16 amino acids. The ends lost 6 bases at V and 6 bases at J; junction bases unmatched: 8. CDR3 in amino acids: CASSLTGLAGSNEQFF. In DNA form, the CDR3 reads TGTGCCAGCAGTCTGACGGGACTAGCGGGAAGCAATGAGCAGTTCTTC.

The count of this clone is one. V and J are TRBV7-2 and TRBJ2-1; D might be TRBD2 (7 bases). V was shortened by 4 bases and J by 9 bases, with 31 bases between the two germline ends. Germline lookup yields CDR1 SGHTA and CDR2 FQGNSA. This CDR3 is built from 19 residues. The CDR3 here is CASSSRGGGAFNRVGEQFF. Written as DNA, the CDR3 is TGTGCCAGCAGCTCTAGAGGAGGGGGGGCCTTCAATCGGGTCGGTGAGCAGTTCTTC. Supplemented by reference TRBV7-2 and TRBJ2-1, the full variable domain reads GAGVSQSPSNKVTEKGKDVELRCDPISGHTALYWYRQSLGQGLEFLIYFQGNSAPDKSGLPSDRFSAERTGGSVSTLTIQRTQQEDSAVYLCASSSRGGGAFNRVGEQFFGPGTRLTVL.

The chain links TRBV5-1 to TRBJ2-3; 7 nucleotides line up with TRBD1. Germline CDR1 is SGHRS and CDR2 is YFSETQ. Trimming removed 2 bases from V and 5 bases from J; junction bases left unmatched: 5. The CDR3 is 14 residues long. The CDR3 reads CASSFQGVEDTQYF. For the CDR3, the DNA is TGCGCCAGCAGCTTCCAGGGGGTAGAAGATACGCAGTATTTT. The full variable domain, completed using reference TRBV5-1 and TRBJ2-3, is KAGVTQTPRYLIKTRGQQVTLSCSPISGHRSVSWYQQTPGQGLQFLFEYFSETQRNKGNFPGRFSGRQFSNSRSEMNVSTLELGDSALYLCASSFQGVEDTQYFGPGTRLTVL.

The V and J genes are TRBV19 and TRBJ1-3; tentative D call: TRBD1 (5 bases). CDR1 is LNHDA, CDR2 SQIVND, per germline (reference sequence). The CDR3 has 15 amino acids. Trimming pared 9 bases from V and 0 bases from J, leaving 15 bases between. CDR3 region: CASQDTGISGNTIYF. The CDR3 nucleotides read TGTGCCAGCCAAGATACAGGTATCTCTGGAAACACCATATATTTT.

The chain joins TRBV5-8 to TRBJ2-1; D is ambiguous. Germline assignment: CDR1 SGHTS and CDR2 YDEGEE. V lost 4 bases and J lost 9, with 11 bases in between. The CDR3 contains 12 residues. The CDR3 coding sequence is TGTGCCAGCAGCCCCCACCGTGCTGAGCAGTTCTTC. Amino acids: CASSPHRAEQFF.

The table lists this clone with a count of one. The J gene is TRBJ1-5, the V gene TRBV28, with D uncertain. Germline-derived CDR1 and CDR2 are MDHEN and SYDVKM. The V end lost 6 bases, the J end lost 0 bases, and 18 bases lay between the germline ends. The CDR3 runs to 17 residues. The CDR3: CASSQRLGSYSNQPQHF. CDR3 nucleotide sequence: TGTGCCAGCAGCCAGAGGCTTGGATCATATAGCAATCAGCCCCAGCATTTT.

The V gene is TRBV5-1, the J gene TRBJ1-5; D is undetermined. V was trimmed by 0 bases and J by 3 bases, leaving 1 base between them. The CDR3 consists of 12 residues. Germline-derived CDR1 and CDR2 are SGHRS and YFSETQ. CDR3 in DNA: TGCGCCAGCAGCTTGGACAATCAGCCCCAGCATTTT. Protein product: CASSLDNQPQHF.

The J gene is TRBJ2-5, the V gene TRBV7-9, with unresolved D. Looked up from germline, CDR1 is SEHNR and CDR2 is FQNEAQ (reference sequence). Trimming shortened V by 4 bases and J by 4 bases, and 4 bases separated the two germline ends. This CDR3 has 11 residues. The CDR3 DNA sequence: TGTGCCAGCAGCTCCTCAGAGACCCAGTACTTC. Its translation is CASSSSETQYF.

J is TRBJ1-5 and V is TRBV11-2, with unresolved D. Trimming left V 1 base short and J 4 bases short, with 5 bases between. Germline V gene lookup returns CDR1 SGHAT and CDR2 FQNNGV. There are 13 residues in the CDR3. This chain's CDR3 is CASSLAPNQPQHF. CDR3 sequence (DNA): TGTGCCAGCAGCTTAGCGCCTAATCAGCCCCAGCATTTT.

This rearrangement joins TRBV7-2 to TRBJ1-2; 9 bases agree with TRBD1. The germline CDR1 and CDR2 sequences are SGHTA and FQGNSA. V lost 1 base and J lost 4; bases outside the gene matches: 7. CDR3 length: 16 residues. The CDR3 nucleotides are TGTGCCAGCAGCTTAGTTGGGACAGGGCTCTCCTATGGCTACACCTTC. Translation gives CASSLVGTGLSYGYTF.

This chain links TRBV18 with TRBJ2-7; either TRBD1 or TRBD2 may fit D (5 bases each). The CDR3 totals 13 residues. Germline assignment: CDR1 KGHSH and CDR2 LQKENI. V was clipped by 4 bases and J by 2 bases, with 9 bases between them. The CDR3 DNA reads TGTGCCAGCTCACAGGGGACCGCCTACGAGCAGTACGTC. Translating gives CASSQGTAYEQYV.

The chain has TRBV6-6 and TRBJ2-7; TRBD2 matches 7 bases. Trimming took 8 bases from V and 3 from J; bases not matched to a gene: 7. From germline, CDR1 is MNHNY and CDR2 SVGAGI (reference sequence). This CDR3 has 13 amino acids. The CDR3 is CASSRGSIYEQYF. The CDR3 DNA reads as TGTGCCAGCTCGCGCGGGAGTATCTACGAGCAGTACTTC.

V usage is TRBV6-5 and J usage is TRBJ2-7, with unresolved D. CDR3 size: 12 residues. The germline V gene has CDR1 MNHEY and CDR2 SVGAGI. Trimming stripped 5 bases from V and 4 bases from J, with 9 bases between. The CDR3 sequence is CASSPGVYEQYF. Written as DNA, the CDR3 is TGTGCCAGCAGTCCAGGCGTTTACGAGCAGTACTTC.

This chain uses TRBV14 with TRBJ1-4; D possibly corresponds to TRBD1 (6 bases). The CDR3 covers 17 residues. The V end was cut by 1 base, the J end by 6 bases, with 18 bases between. Germline V gene lookup returns CDR1 SGHDN and CDR2 FVKESK. The chain's CDR3 is CASSQAKVWGAHEKLFF. CDR3 sequence (DNA): TGTGCCAGCAGCCAAGCCAAAGTATGGGGGGCTCATGAAAAACTGTTTTTT.

V usage is TRBV11-1 and J usage is TRBJ2-5; D uncertain. Trimming removed 0 bases from V and 1 base from J, with 15 bases in between. The CDR3 is made up of 17 amino acids. Germline CDR1 SGHAT, CDR2 FQDESV (reference sequence). The CDR3 is CASSLALLGTIQETQYF. The CDR3 DNA follows: TGTGCCAGCAGCTTAGCCCTTTTAGGTACAATCCAAGAGACCCAGTACTTC.